What follows describes a single T cell receptor (beta chain). The antigen remains unidentified. The CDR3 extends over 15 amino acids. V was cut by 3 bases and J by 1 base, with 11 bases left in between. The sample originates from a study of blood T cells in healthy people across ages. Overall study results and limits: Long-lived donors carried more naive CD4+ cells and greater diversity than aged donors. Naive and antigen-experienced cells could not be conclusively compared, given unsorted PBMCs.

The second PCR ran about 6 to 12 cycles with a sample-barcoded 5' primer and J-beta primers. A template-switch adaptor that had 12 random nucleotides put a tag on each cDNA molecule. TCRdb re-derived calls from the 5' RACE reads in MiXCR, one entry per CDR3 protein. This repertoire shows about 780,000 distinct CDR3 sequences, around half found once; its top ten account for 15% to 20%. Each sample provided at least 5 micrograms of extracted total RNA. Sequencing input: blood. The chain joins TRBV12-3 or TRBV12-4 to TRBJ2-3; the D is unclear. This receptor was identified in a man aged 80 or over in good health. DNA of the CDR3: TGTGCCAGCAGTTTGGGCAGACCTGGCACAGATACGCAGTATTTT. It yields the protein CASSLGRPGTDTQYF.